These T cell receptor beta chains were read from a single sample in a study of persistence of HIV-infected CD4 T cells. Clones were read by immunoSEQ multiplex PCR, and TCRdb kept only the in-frame ones, dropping some. The sample lists 30,000 to 45,000 clones, 80% to 90% occurring once. These receptors are not linked to any known antigen. The starting material was CD4+ T cells sorted from PBMCs after approximately 20-hour stimulation, obtained from a patient who received antiretroviral therapy. These receptors were collected from an adult man with HIV who was CMV-seropositive. CDR3s include the opening cysteine and the closing phenylalanine or tryptophan. The order of the fields is D gene, V gene, J gene, clone size, CDR3 protein, CDR3 DNA. D genes are given only for firm matches. Not all rows give a size; the values are once, few, many and, for expanded clones, a class.

D: .
V: TRBV19
J: TRBJ1-1
size: once
CDR3: CASVRGMNTEAFF
DNA: TGTGCCAGTGTCAGGGGCATGAACACTGAAGCTTTCTTT

D: .
V: TRBV4-1
J: TRBJ2-2
size: .
CDR3: CASSHDQGNTGELFF
DNA: TGCGCCAGCAGCCATGATCAGGGGAACACCGGGGAGCTGTTTTTT

D: TRBD2
V: TRBV3-1/TRBV3-2
J: TRBJ2-3
size: .
CDR3: CASSRRLLAGSADTQYF
DNA: TGTGCCAGCAGCCGGAGACTTCTAGCGGGATCGGCAGATACGCAGTATTTT

D: .
V: TRBV9
J: TRBJ2-7
size: .
CDR3: CASSESQGPYEQYF
DNA: TGTGCCAGCAGCGAGTCGCAGGGGCCCTACGAGCAGTACTTC

D: .
V: TRBV2
J: TRBJ1-4
size: .
CDR3: CASSEVGLAEKLFF
DNA: TGTGCCAGCAGTGAGGTTGGATTGGCTGAAAAACTGTTTTTT

D: TRBD2
V: TRBV7-9
J: TRBJ2-5
size: .
CDR3: CASSLDRTSGDQETQYF
DNA: TGTGCCAGCAGCTTAGATCGGACTAGCGGGGACCAAGAGACCCAGTACTTC

D: .
V: TRBV5-4
J: TRBJ1-4
size: .
CDR3: CASSLALGATNEKLFF
DNA: TGTGCCAGCAGCTTGGCCCTCGGTGCAACTAATGAAAAACTGTTTTTT

D: .
V: TRBV14
J: TRBJ1-1
size: .
CDR3: CASSHRPPGRPNTEAFF
DNA: TGTGCCAGCAGCCATAGGCCCCCCGGCAGGCCTAACACTGAAGCTTTCTTT

D: TRBD2
V: TRBV7-6
J: TRBJ2-1
size: .
CDR3: CASSLIAGSYNEQFF
DNA: TGTGCCAGCAGCTTAATAGCGGGGTCCTACAATGAGCAGTTCTTC

D: .
V: TRBV27
J: TRBJ1-2
size: .
CDR3: CASSQKGRQLGGYTF
DNA: TGTGCCAGCAGCCAAAAGGGCCGACAATTGGGGGGCTACACCTTC

D: TRBD1
V: TRBV7-8
J: TRBJ1-2
size: .
CDR3: CASSSTRTGGYGYTF
DNA: TGTGCCAGCAGCTCCACGAGGACAGGGGGCTATGGCTACACCTTC

D: .
V: TRBV6-5
J: TRBJ1-1
size: .
CDR3: CASDFGRMNTEAFF
DNA: TGTGCCAGTGACTTCGGACGGATGAACACTGAAGCTTTCTTT

D: .
V: TRBV29-1
J: TRBJ2-5
size: .
CDR3: CSVQGGETQYF
DNA: TGCAGCGTTCAAGGGGGGGAGACCCAGTACTTC

D: .
V: TRBV2
J: TRBJ2-7
size: .
CDR3: CASMTGTSYEQYF
DNA: TGTGCCAGCATGACAGGGACTTCCTACGAGCAGTACTTC

D: TRBD2
V: TRBV28
J: TRBJ2-2
size: .
CDR3: CASSLFGGRAVGELFF
DNA: TGTGCCAGCAGTTTATTTGGGGGGAGGGCCGTCGGGGAGCTGTTTTTT

D: .
V: TRBV19
J: TRBJ1-1
size: .
CDR3: CASSNWQGPGKTEAFF
DNA: TGTGCCAGTAGTAATTGGCAGGGTCCTGGGAAAACTGAAGCTTTCTTT